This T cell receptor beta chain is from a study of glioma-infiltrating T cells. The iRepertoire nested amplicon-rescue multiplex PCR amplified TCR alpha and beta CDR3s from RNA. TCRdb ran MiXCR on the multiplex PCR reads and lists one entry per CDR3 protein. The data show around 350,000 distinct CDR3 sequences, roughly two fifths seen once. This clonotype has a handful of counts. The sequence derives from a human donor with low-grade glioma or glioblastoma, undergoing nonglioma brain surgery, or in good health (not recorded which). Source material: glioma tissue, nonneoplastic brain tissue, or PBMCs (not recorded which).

CDR3 DNA sequence: TGTGCCAGCAGTGAGTGGGGGGACAGGGGGTCCTACGAGCAGTACTTC. Amino acid sequence: CASSEWGDRGSYEQYF. This sequence joins TRBV25-1 and TRBJ2-7; 11 nucleotides align to TRBD1. Germline lookup yields CDR1 MGHDK and CDR2 SYGVNS. This CDR3 spans 16 amino acids. With 3 bases clipped from V and 1 base from J, the junction kept 5 bases outside the gene matches.